The 4 T cell receptor beta chains listed next were all sequenced from one sample in a study of control samples from healthy donors and cancer patients. The data were produced by immunoSEQ multiplex PCR, yet TCRdb's version contains in-frame clones alone and is incomplete. The data hold fewer than 200,000 clones, with 90% observed a single time. The source material was blood. The receptors come from a woman in her 50s in good health.

The V and J genes are TRBV15 and TRBJ2-1; 13 bases line up with TRBD2. CDR1 LNHNV and CDR2 YYDKDF come from the germline V gene (reference sequence). The CDR3 is 16 amino acids. V trimming: 2 bases; J trimming: 5 bases; junction bases outside the gene matches: 3. The CDR3 loop is CATSRLGTSGDNEQFF. The CDR3 nucleotides read TGTGCCACCAGCAGACTTGGGACTAGCGGGGACAATGAGCAGTTCTTC.

The chain uses TRBV5-4 and TRBJ2-7; 9 positions agree with TRBD2. Germline values: CDR1 SGHNT, CDR2 YYREEE (reference sequence). The CDR3 totals 14 residues. V dropped 2 bases and J dropped 4; count of bases not matched to a gene: 4. CDR3: CASSLGGGGYEQYF. In DNA, the CDR3 is TGTGCCAGCAGCTTAGGCGGGGGGGGGTACGAGCAGTACTTC.

The CDR3 sequence is CASSLILGRDTEAFF. Here the CDR3 DNA reads TGTGCCAGCAGCCTCATCCTCGGGAGGGACACTGAAGCTTTCTTT. J is TRBJ1-1 and V is TRBV6-2 or TRBV6-3; D unclear. Trimming took off 6 bases at V and 3 bases at J, with 17 bases between the two ends. The CDR3 runs to 15 residues. Per germline, CDR1 MNHEY and CDR2 SVGEGT.

The chain joins TRBV4-1 to TRBJ1-2, with unresolved D. Trimming shortened V by 0 bases and J by 2 bases, and 10 bases separated the two germline ends. Per germline, CDR1 MGHRA and CDR2 YSYEKL. The CDR3 sequence is 15 residues long. The CDR3 DNA follows: TGCGCCAGCAGCCAAGACGAGGGAATAAACTATGGCTACACCTTC. This gives the protein CASSQDEGINYGYTF.